The source of this T cell receptor (beta chain) is a study of tumor-infiltrating lymphocytes in primary liver carcinoma. Study overall: Patients, male and female, were 30 to 69 years old.

As to this clonotype: Its specificity is not known. The junction departs from the called germline gene at one end, perhaps through a read error.

RNA and DNA were co-extracted from around 18-30 mg of unsorted bulk tissue. HBV chronically infected the treatment-naive patients. CDR1 and CDR2 from the germline V gene are SEHNR and FQNEAQ (reference sequence). The CDR3 loop spans 15 amino acids. Study results and caveats: Reduced overlap was seen in tumor-adjacent and tumor-blood pairs versus tumor region pairs.

Priming with a constant-region primer yielded TCR beta cDNA from about 500 ng total RNA. Sequencing libraries for TCR beta derived from three nested multiplex PCR rounds that used slightly modified ARM-PCR. With TRBV1-TRBV30 forward primers and a C-beta reverse primer, the first two PCR rounds were run for 9 to 10 cycles each. One entry per CDR3 protein results from TCRdb running MiXCR on the multiplex PCR reads. This table has 24,000 or so distinct CDR3 sequences, roughly three quarters appearing once. V gene TRBV7-9 combines with J gene TRBJ2-3, with a tentative D call TRBD1 (6 bases). This TCR came from a woman aged 25 to 39 with primary liver carcinoma and hepatitis B virus infection. The sample consisted of liver tumor tissue from sampling region 5. Subset given: tumor region T5, tumor centre. CDR3 region: CASILGDMRTDMQYF. In DNA, the CDR3 is TGTGCCAGCATCTTAGGGGACATGCGGACAGATATGCAGTATTTT. Complete variable domain (other parts from reference TRBV7-9 and TRBJ2-3): DTGVSQNPRHKITKRGQNVTFRCDPISEHNRLYWYRQTLGQGPEFLTYFQNEAQLEKSRLLSDRFSAERPKGSFSTLEIQRTEQGDSAMYLCASILGDMRTDMQYFGPGTRLTVL.